Following are 5 T cell receptor beta chains from one sample sequenced in a study of cytomegalovirus exposure and HLA in healthy donors. PCR used 60 Vbeta primers and 13 Jbeta primers. TCRdb's table, derived via immunoSEQ multiplex PCR, lists solely in-frame clones and lacks some. The sample holds around 180,000 clones, 75% to 85% seen once. The sample comprised PBMCs. All receptors come from a woman in her 30s in good health and CMV-seropositive.

The CDR3 DNA follows: TGTGCCAGCAGTCCGTACCGGACAGGGGCCTATGGCTACACCTTC. The encoded protein is CASSPYRTGAYGYTF. The chain uses TRBV28 and TRBJ1-2; 9 nucleotides agree with TRBD1. Germline assignment: CDR1 MDHEN and CDR2 SYDVKM. The CDR3 length is 15 residues. Unmatched junction bases numbered 8, after V lost 5 bases and J lost 4 bases.

The chain combines TRBV30 with TRBJ2-3; TRBD1 might be the D (6 bases). Per germline, CDR1 GTSNPN and CDR2 SVGIG (reference sequence). Trimming took 8 bases from V and 0 from J, leaving 15 bases between them. The CDR3 is 14 residues long. The CDR3 spells CARSGTLSTDTQYF. The CDR3 DNA reads as TGTGCCAGATCCGGGACACTTAGCACAGATACGCAGTATTTT.

The chain couples TRBV5-4 to TRBJ1-2; 8 bases fit TRBD1. Trimming took 6 bases from V and 6 from J; bases not matched to a gene: 10. The CDR3 is made up of 14 amino acids. Germline values: CDR1 SGHNT, CDR2 YYREEE (reference sequence). The CDR3 here is CASTLMGRGHGYTF. The CDR3 DNA is TGTGCCAGCACCCTAATGGGCAGGGGGCATGGCTACACCTTC.

The chain has TRBV19 and TRBJ1-2; 9 bases are a match to TRBD1. V dropped 1 base and J dropped 0; count of bases not matched to a gene: 9. The germline CDR1 and CDR2 sequences are LNHDA and SQIVND (reference sequence). The CDR3 runs to 18 residues. This CDR3 is CASSIGANRGPSNYGYTF. As DNA, the CDR3 is TGTGCCAGTAGTATAGGGGCTAACAGGGGGCCGTCTAACTATGGCTACACCTTC.

The chain joins TRBV11-3 to TRBJ2-1; TRBD2 matches at 7 bases. The CDR3 length is 17 residues. V lost 0 bases, J lost 5 bases, and 10 bases stayed unmatched. CDR1 is SGHNT, CDR2 YENEEA, per germline. DNA of the CDR3: TGTGCCAGCAGCTTAGATTTCGGGGACTATAAGGACAATGAGCAGTTCTTC. Amino acids: CASSLDFGDYKDNEQFF.